The 18 T cell receptor beta chains reported below all come from one sample, sequenced in a study of cytomegalovirus exposure and HLA in healthy donors. Sequencing was performed with immunoSEQ multiplex PCR; in TCRdb, only in-frame clones are kept and a portion is missing. The sample includes 220,000 or so clones, 87% of them seen just once. Sequenced material: PBMCs. The receptor source for this set is a woman under 30 in good health and CMV-seropositive.

The rearrangement uses TRBV30 and TRBJ2-5, with 7 bases identical to TRBD2. The V gene's germline CDR1 is GTSNPN and CDR2 SVGIG (reference sequence). This CDR3 is built from 13 residues. Trimming took 3 bases from V and 2 from J; bases not matched to a gene: 3. CDR3 sequence (DNA): TGTGCCTGGAGCGGACTAGGACAAGAGACCCAGTACTTC. This sequence encodes CAWSGLGQETQYF.

The V gene is TRBV2, the J gene TRBJ2-3, with 8 bases fitting TRBD2. CDR3 length: 17 residues. V lost 5 bases and J lost 1; bases outside the gene matches: 11. Germline V gives CDR1 SNHLY, CDR2 FYNNEI. The CDR3 loop is CASSLGAGAGGTDTQYF. The CDR3 nucleotides read TGTGCCAGCAGTTTGGGGGCGGGAGCGGGGGGCACAGATACGCAGTATTTT.

The CDR3: CASTASGTYSYNEQFF. CDR3 sequence (DNA): TGTGCCAGCACGGCTAGCGGAACCTACTCCTACAATGAGCAGTTCTTC. The chain carries TRBV27 and TRBJ2-1; 7 positions agree with TRBD2. Germline assignment: CDR1 MNHEY and CDR2 SMNVEV (reference sequence). V shed 7 bases, J shed 0 bases, and the junction held 9 bases outside the gene matches. The CDR3 consists of 16 residues.

V and J are TRBV19 and TRBJ1-1, with a tentative D call TRBD1 (6 bases). Looked up from germline, CDR1 is LNHDA and CDR2 is SQIVND (reference sequence). There are 13 residues in the CDR3. The V gene lost 6 bases and the J gene lost 5 bases, with 13 bases spanning the gap. This CDR3 reads CASRVGGKTEAFF. In DNA, the CDR3 is TGTGCCAGTAGGGTAGGGGGAAAGACTGAAGCTTTCTTT.

A word on this clone: Since no conserved phenylalanine or tryptophan closes the CDR3, a read error is the likely cause. No DNA is shown, since the ends of the CDR3 on it are uncertain; the CDR3 is the one TCRdb lists. This rearrangement joins TRBV25-1 to TRBJ2-7; the table's D call, TRBD2, has no DNA check behind it. The CDR3 totals 11 residues, both ends included. The germline gives CDR1 MGHDK, CDR2 SYGVNS. CDR3: CASSELDARLL.

CDR3 DNA: TGCGCCAGCAGCAAAGGACTAGCGGGAGTCAGTCCCTGGAGCTCCTACAATGAGCAGTTCTTC. This gives the protein CASSKGLAGVSPWSSYNEQFF. The V gene is TRBV5-1, the J gene TRBJ2-1, with TRBD2 matching over 13 bases. Germline CDR1 SGHRS, CDR2 YFSETQ. This CDR3 has 21 residues. V shed 4 bases and J 0 bases; nucleotides not matched to a gene: 16.

The chain has TRBV5-8 and TRBJ2-1; 8 nucleotides align to TRBD1. V shed 3 bases, J shed 7 bases, and the junction held 12 bases outside the gene matches. CDR3 length: 16 amino acids. CDR1 is SGHTS and CDR2 is YDEGEE in the germline V gene. CDR3 sequence reads: CASSWGRTGMGNEQFF. The CDR3, as DNA: TGTGCCAGCAGCTGGGGGAGGACAGGGATGGGGAATGAGCAGTTCTTC.

The chain employs TRBV4-1 and TRBJ1-4, with a weak D call TRBD1 (5 bases). The CDR3 is made up of 16 amino acids. The V end was cut by 1 base, the J end by 8 bases, with 17 bases between. CDR1 and CDR2 (germline): MGHRA, YSYEKL. The CDR3 DNA reads as TGCGCCAGCAGCCAAGTCTCGTCAAGGGGCGGAGAAAAACTGTTTTTT. It yields the protein CASSQVSSRGGEKLFF.

V and J are TRBV30 and TRBJ2-2; 10 nucleotides line up with TRBD2. V gave up 7 bases and J gave up 3 bases; unmatched junction bases: 8. Germline V lookup: CDR1 GTSNPN, CDR2 SVGIG (reference sequence). This CDR3 is 15 amino acids long. In DNA, the CDR3 is TGTGCCTACTCACTCGGACTAGCGGACACCGGGGAGCTGTTTTTT. It is translated as CAYSLGLADTGELFF. Full variable domain (outside the CDR3, taken from reference TRBV30 and TRBJ2-2): SQTIHQWPATLVQPVGSPLSLECTVEGTSNPNLYWYRQAAGRGLQLLFYSVGIGQISSEVPQNLSASRPQDRQFILSSKKLLLSDSGFYLCAYSLGLADTGELFFGEGSRLTVL.

The chain joins TRBV2 to TRBJ2-1, with D possibly matching TRBD1 (5 bases). V lost 4 bases and J 3 bases, leaving 10 bases between the germline ends. The CDR3 is made up of 14 amino acids. The germline V gene encodes CDR1 SNHLY and CDR2 FYNNEI. This chain's CDR3 is CASSGTKDYNEQFF. CDR3 in DNA: TGTGCCAGCAGTGGGACAAAAGACTACAATGAGCAGTTCTTC.

The chain employs TRBV7-8 and TRBJ2-2; 14 bases agree with TRBD2. Germline lookup yields CDR1 SGHVS and CDR2 FQNEAQ. With V trimmed by 4 bases and J by 7 bases, 5 bases remained unmatched. This CDR3 is built from 16 residues. The CDR3 DNA is TGTGCCAGCAGCTCGACTAGCGGGAGGGCCAGCGGGGAGCTGTTTTTT. This codes for CASSSTSGRASGELFF.

This chain connects TRBV6-5 to TRBJ2-7; 7 bases map to TRBD1. V shed 5 bases and J 0 bases; nucleotides not matched to a gene: 4. CDR1 and CDR2 from the germline V gene are MNHEY and SVGAGI. The CDR3 is 14 residues long. CDR3 in amino acids: CASSLGQISYEQYF. The CDR3 region has the DNA TGTGCCAGCAGTCTGGGACAGATCTCCTACGAGCAGTACTTC.

This rearrangement joins TRBV7-2 to TRBJ1-1, with a possible D match to TRBD1 (5 bases). In germline, CDR1 is SGHTA, CDR2 FQGNSA. V lost 2 bases and J 2 bases, leaving 12 bases between the germline ends. The CDR3 extends over 15 amino acids. CDR3 DNA: TGTGCCAGCAGCTTAAGAGGGACTTCCAACACTGAAGCTTTCTTT. Translated: CASSLRGTSNTEAFF.

The chain couples TRBV28 to TRBJ1-5, with 9 positions matching TRBD1. CDR1 is MDHEN, CDR2 SYDVKM, per germline. After removal of 6 bases from V and 2 bases from J, the junction contained 5 bases not matched to a gene. This CDR3 comprises 15 residues. The CDR3 is CASSPRDRGNQPQHF. CDR3 coding DNA: TGTGCCAGCAGCCCCCGGGACAGGGGCAATCAGCCCCAGCATTTT.

The rearrangement uses TRBV23-1 and TRBJ1-2; D uncertain. TRBV23-1 is an ORF; its function is uncertain. The CDR3 sequence is 15 residues long. V lost 2 bases, J lost 10 bases, and 20 bases lay in between. The CDR3 coding sequence is TGCGCCAGCAGTCAACCCCGGACGGTTTACGGGGTCTACACCTTC. As protein: CASSQPRTVYGVYTF.

This chain joins TRBV30 and TRBJ1-3; D gene ambiguous. With 2 bases removed from V and 0 bases from J, the gap between germline ends came to 11 bases. The CDR3 consists of 15 residues. Germline values: CDR1 GTSNPN, CDR2 SVGIG (reference sequence). The CDR3 protein is CAWSNEGSSGNTIYF. The DNA of the CDR3 is TGTGCCTGGAGTAATGAGGGTAGCTCTGGAAACACCATATATTTT.

This chain connects TRBV15 to TRBJ2-7; D possibly corresponds to TRBD1 (6 bases). This CDR3 comprises 13 residues. V lost 0 bases to trimming and J lost 5 bases, with 8 bases between them. CDR1 and CDR2 from the germline V gene are LNHNV and YYDKDF (reference sequence). CDR3 amino acids: CATSRDRQDEQYF. CDR3 in DNA: TGTGCCACCAGCAGAGATAGACAGGACGAGCAGTACTTC.

This clone was detected only once. The chain employs TRBV7-3 and TRBJ2-5, with a possible D match to TRBD2 (6 bases). The CDR3 extends over 13 amino acids. Germline CDR1 is SGHTA and CDR2 is FQGTGA. V lost 5 bases and J lost 5, with 12 bases in between. CDR3 sequence reads: CASSPTGRETQYF. DNA for the CDR3: TGTGCCAGCAGCCCCACTGGGAGGGAGACCCAGTACTTC.